The sequence of this T cell receptor beta chain was determined in a study of OX40 agonist ivuxolimab in advanced cancers. Study-wide background: Patients in dose escalation had liver, melanoma, kidney or head and neck cancers.

Data came from immunoSEQ multiplex PCR; TCRdb stores just in-frame clones and leaves some out. The sample holds tens of thousands of clones; 84% are singletons and the top ten take approximately 7.4%. The V end was cut by 2 bases, the J end by 9 bases, with 17 bases between. Germline assignment: CDR1 SGHDT and CDR2 YYEEEE. The CDR3 has 14 amino acids. The count of this clone is one. Its antigen is currently unknown. Blood sampling took place at baseline, cycle 4 day 1, and cycle 7 day 1. Points from the study as a whole: In the 0.1 to 3.0 mg/kg range, CD4+ and CD8+ blood T cells had expanded clonally by week 6. No determination was made of the antigen specificity of the expanded peripheral T cells.

The sequenced sample was CD4+ or CD8+ T cells sorted from blood, obtained in a trial of the OX40 agonist ivuxolimab. The TCR was taken from an adult with an advanced solid tumor such as melanoma, head and neck, liver or kidney cancer. The gene calls are TRBV5-6 and TRBJ1-2, with D possibly matching TRBD1 (5 bases). DNA for the CDR3: TGTGCCAGCAGCTTTACGATCAGGGTGGGTCGCTACACCTTC. Its protein is CASSFTIRVGRYTF.